The clone carrying this TCR beta chain was recorded a few times. The entry originates in a study of cytomegalovirus exposure and HLA in healthy donors. This CDR3 contains 14 residues. V lost 5 bases to trimming and J lost 7 bases; unmatched junction nucleotides: 7. It was with 60 Vbeta and 13 Jbeta primers that the PCR ran. TCRdb's table, derived via immunoSEQ multiplex PCR, lists solely in-frame clones and lacks some. The sample lists some 190,000 clones; 75% to 85% were seen once. The sample was PBMCs. The genes are TRBV5-3 and TRBJ2-1; 9 nucleotides match TRBD1. TRBV5-3 is treated as an ORF (open reading frame) with a function not yet certain. The clonotype was recovered from a young man in good health and CMV-seronegative. The CDR3 bases are TGTGCCAGAAGGGCCGGGACAGGGTTTAATGAGCAGTTCTTC. Amino acid sequence: CARRAGTGFNEQFF.